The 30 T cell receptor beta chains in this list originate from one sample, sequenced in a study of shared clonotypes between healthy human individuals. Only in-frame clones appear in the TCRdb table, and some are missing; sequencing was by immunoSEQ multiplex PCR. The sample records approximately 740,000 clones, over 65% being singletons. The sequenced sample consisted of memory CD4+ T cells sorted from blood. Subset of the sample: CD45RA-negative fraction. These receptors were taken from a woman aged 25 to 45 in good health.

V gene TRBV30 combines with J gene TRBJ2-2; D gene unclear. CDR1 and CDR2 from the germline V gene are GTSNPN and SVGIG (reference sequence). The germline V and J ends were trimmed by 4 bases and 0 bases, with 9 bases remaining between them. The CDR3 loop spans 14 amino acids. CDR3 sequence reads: CAWKAQPNTGELFF. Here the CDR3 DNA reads TGTGCCTGGAAGGCACAGCCGAACACCGGGGAGCTGTTTTTT.

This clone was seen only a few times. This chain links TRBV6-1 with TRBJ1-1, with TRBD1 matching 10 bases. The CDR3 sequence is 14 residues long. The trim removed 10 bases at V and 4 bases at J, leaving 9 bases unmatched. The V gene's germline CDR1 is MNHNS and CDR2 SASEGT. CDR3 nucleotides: TGTGCCACCGGGACAGGGGCGTGGGGCACTGAAGCTTTCTTT. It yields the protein CATGTGAWGTEAFF.

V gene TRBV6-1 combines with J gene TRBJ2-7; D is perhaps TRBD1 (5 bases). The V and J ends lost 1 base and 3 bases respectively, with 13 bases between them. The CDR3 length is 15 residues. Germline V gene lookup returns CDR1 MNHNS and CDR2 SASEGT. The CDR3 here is CASSEGYRNIYEQYF. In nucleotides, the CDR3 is TGTGCCAGCAGTGAAGGGTACAGGAATATCTACGAGCAGTACTTC.

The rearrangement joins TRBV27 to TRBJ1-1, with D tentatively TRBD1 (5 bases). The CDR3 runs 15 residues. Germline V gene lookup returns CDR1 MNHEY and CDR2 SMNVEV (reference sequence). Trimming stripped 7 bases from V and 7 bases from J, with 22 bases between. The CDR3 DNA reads TGTGCCAGCACCACACGGCAGGGAAGAGTTGGTGAAGCTTTCTTT. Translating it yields CASTTRQGRVGEAFF.

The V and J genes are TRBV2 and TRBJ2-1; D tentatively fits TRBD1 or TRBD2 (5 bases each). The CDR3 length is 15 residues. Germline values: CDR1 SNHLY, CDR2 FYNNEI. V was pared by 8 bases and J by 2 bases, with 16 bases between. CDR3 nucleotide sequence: TGTGCCAGCTGCGCAGAGGGGCGAGCCTACAATGAGCAGTTCTTC. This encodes CASCAEGRAYNEQFF.

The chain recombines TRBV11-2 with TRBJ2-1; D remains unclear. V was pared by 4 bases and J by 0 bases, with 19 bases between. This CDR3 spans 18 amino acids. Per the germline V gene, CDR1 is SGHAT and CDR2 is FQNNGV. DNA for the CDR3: TGTGCCAGCAGCTCCCTTCTCGGACCCGTGCTCTCCTACAATGAGCAGTTCTTC. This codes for CASSSLLGPVLSYNEQFF. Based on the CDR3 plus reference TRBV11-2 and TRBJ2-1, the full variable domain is EAGVAQSPRYKIIEKRQSVAFWCNPISGHATLYWYQQILGQGPKLLIQFQNNGVVDDSQLPKDRFSAERLKGVDSTLKIQPAKLEDSAVYLCASSSLLGPVLSYNEQFFGPGTRLTVL.

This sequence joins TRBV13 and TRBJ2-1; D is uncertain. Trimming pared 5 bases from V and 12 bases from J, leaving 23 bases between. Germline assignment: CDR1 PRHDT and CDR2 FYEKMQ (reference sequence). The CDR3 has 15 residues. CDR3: CASSPLGYHNDGQFF. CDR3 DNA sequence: TGTGCCAGCAGCCCCCTGGGGTATCACAATGATGGGCAGTTCTTC.

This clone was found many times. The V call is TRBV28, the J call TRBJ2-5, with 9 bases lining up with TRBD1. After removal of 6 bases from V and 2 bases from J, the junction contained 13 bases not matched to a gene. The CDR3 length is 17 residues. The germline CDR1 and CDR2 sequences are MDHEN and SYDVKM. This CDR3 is CASSRGQGRTRQETQYF. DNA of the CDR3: TGTGCCAGCAGCCGAGGACAGGGGAGGACTAGGCAAGAGACCCAGTACTTC.

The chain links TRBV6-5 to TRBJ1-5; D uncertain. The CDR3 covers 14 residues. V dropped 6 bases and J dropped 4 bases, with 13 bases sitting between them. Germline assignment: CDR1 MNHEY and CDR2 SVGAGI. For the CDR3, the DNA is TGTGCCAGCAGCCCCGGACGGGTTAATCAGCCCCAGCATTTT. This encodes CASSPGRVNQPQHF.

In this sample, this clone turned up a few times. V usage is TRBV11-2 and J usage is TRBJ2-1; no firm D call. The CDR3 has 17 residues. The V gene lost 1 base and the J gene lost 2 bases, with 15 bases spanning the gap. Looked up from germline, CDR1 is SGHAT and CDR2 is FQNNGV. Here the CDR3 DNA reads TGTGCCAGCAGCTTAGGCCCTTATAGCAGTACCTACAATGAGCAGTTCTTC. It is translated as CASSLGPYSSTYNEQFF.

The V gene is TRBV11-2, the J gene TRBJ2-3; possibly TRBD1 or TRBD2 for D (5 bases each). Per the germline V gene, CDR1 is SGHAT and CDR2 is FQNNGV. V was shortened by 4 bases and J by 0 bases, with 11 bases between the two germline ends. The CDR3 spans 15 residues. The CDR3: CASSSNRDSTDTQYF. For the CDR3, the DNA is TGTGCCAGCAGCTCAAATAGGGACAGCACAGATACGCAGTATTTT. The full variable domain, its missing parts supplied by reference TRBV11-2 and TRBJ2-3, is EAGVAQSPRYKIIEKRQSVAFWCNPISGHATLYWYQQILGQGPKLLIQFQNNGVVDDSQLPKDRFSAERLKGVDSTLKIQPAKLEDSAVYLCASSSNRDSTDTQYFGPGTRLTVL.

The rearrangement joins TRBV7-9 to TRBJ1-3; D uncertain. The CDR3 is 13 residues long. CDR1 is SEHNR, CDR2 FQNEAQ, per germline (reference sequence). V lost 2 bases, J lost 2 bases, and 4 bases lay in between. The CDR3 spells CASSLSAGNTIYF. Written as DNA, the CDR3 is TGTGCCAGCAGCTTATCGGCTGGAAACACCATATATTTT.

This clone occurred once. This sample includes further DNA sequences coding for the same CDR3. The DNA of the CDR3 is TGCGCCAGCAGCTTGGGACAGGGCCCAAGCACAGATACGCAGTATTTT. Its translation: CASSLGQGPSTDTQYF. The genes are TRBV5-1 and TRBJ2-3, with TRBD1 matching 7 bases. J lost 0 bases, V lost 0 bases, and 4 bases had no gene match. The V gene's germline CDR1 is SGHRS and CDR2 YFSETQ. CDR3 length: 16 residues.

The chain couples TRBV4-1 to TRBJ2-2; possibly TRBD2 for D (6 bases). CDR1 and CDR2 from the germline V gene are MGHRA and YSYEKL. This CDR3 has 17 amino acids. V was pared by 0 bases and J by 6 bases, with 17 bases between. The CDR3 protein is CASSQDERRDSAGELFF. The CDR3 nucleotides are TGCGCCAGCAGCCAAGATGAGAGGCGGGACTCGGCCGGGGAGCTGTTTTTT.

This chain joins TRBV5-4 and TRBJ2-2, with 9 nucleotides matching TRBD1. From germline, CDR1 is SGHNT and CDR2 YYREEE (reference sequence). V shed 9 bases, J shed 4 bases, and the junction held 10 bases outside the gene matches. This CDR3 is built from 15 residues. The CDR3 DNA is TGTGCCACGTCATGGACAGGGGATCGCACCGGGGAGCTGTTTTTT. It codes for CATSWTGDRTGELFF.

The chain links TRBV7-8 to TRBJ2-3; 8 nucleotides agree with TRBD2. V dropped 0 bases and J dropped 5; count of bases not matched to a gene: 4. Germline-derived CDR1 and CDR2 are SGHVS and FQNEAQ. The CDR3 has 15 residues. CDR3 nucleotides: TGTGCCAGCAGCTTAGCTATACTAGCGGAAGATACGCAGTATTTT. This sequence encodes CASSLAILAEDTQYF.

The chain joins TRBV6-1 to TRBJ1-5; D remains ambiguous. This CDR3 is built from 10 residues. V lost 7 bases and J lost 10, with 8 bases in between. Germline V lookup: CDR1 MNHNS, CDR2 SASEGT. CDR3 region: CASNRSPQHF. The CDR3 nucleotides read TGTGCCAGCAATAGAAGTCCCCAGCATTTT.

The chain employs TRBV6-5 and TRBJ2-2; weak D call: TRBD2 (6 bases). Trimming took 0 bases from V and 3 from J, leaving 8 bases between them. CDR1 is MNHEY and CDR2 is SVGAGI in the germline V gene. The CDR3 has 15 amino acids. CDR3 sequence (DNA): TGTGCCAGCAGTTACTCGGAGGGAGACACCGGGGAGCTGTTTTTT. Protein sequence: CASSYSEGDTGELFF.

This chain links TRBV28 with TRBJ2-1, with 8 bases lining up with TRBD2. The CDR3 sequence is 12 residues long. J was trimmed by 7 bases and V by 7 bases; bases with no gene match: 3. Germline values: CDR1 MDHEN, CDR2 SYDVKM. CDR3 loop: CASKAGENEQFF. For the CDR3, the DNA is TGTGCCAGCAAAGCGGGAGAAAATGAGCAGTTCTTC.

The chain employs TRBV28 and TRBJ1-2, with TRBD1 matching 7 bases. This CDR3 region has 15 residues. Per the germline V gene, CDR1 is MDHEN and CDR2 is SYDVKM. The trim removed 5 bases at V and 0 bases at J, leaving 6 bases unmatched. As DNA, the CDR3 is TGTGCCAGCAGTATCCCCGGGACAGCTAACTATGGCTACACCTTC. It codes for CASSIPGTANYGYTF.

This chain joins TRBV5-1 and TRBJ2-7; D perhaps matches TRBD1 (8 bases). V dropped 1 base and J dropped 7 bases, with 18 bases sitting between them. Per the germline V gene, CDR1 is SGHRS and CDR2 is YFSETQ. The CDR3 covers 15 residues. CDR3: CASSLLQGGLVEQYF. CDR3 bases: TGCGCCAGCAGCTTGTTACAGGGGGGGTTGGTGGAGCAGTACTTC. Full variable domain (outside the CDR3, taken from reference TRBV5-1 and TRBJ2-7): KAGVTQTPRYLIKTRGQQVTLSCSPISGHRSVSWYQQTPGQGLQFLFEYFSETQRNKGNFPGRFSGRQFSNSRSEMNVSTLELGDSALYLCASSLLQGGLVEQYFGPGTRLTVT.

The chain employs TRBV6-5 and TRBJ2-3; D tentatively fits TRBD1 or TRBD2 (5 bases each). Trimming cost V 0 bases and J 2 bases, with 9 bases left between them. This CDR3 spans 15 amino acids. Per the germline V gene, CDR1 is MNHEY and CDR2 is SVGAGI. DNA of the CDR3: TGTGCCAGCAGTTACTCCGGGGCAAACACAGATACGCAGTATTTT. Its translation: CASSYSGANTDTQYF.

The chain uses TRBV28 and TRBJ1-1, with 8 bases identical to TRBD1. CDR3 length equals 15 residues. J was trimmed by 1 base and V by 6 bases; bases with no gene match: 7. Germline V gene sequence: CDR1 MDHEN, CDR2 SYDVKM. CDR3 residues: CASSLIQGGNTEAFF. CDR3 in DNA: TGTGCCAGCAGCCTAATACAGGGGGGGAACACTGAAGCTTTCTTT.

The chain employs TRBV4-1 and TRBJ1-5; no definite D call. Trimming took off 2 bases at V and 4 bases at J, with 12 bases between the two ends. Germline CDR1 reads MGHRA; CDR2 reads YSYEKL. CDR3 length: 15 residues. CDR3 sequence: CASSQNGLKNQPQHF. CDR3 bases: TGCGCCAGCAGCCAAAACGGTCTAAAGAATCAGCCCCAGCATTTT.

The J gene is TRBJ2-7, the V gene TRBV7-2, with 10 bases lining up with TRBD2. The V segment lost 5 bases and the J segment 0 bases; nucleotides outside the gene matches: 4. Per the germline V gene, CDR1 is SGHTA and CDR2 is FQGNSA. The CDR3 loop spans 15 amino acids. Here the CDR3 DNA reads TGTGCCAGCAGCCAGGCTAGCGGGAGCTCCTACGAGCAGTACTTC. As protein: CASSQASGSSYEQYF.

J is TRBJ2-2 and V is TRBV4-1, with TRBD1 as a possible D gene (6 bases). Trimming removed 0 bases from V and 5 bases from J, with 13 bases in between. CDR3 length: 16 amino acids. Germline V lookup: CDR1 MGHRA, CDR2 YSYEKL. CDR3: CASSQDGLTGTGELFF. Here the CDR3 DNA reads TGCGCCAGCAGCCAAGATGGCTTAACAGGGACCGGGGAGCTGTTTTTT.

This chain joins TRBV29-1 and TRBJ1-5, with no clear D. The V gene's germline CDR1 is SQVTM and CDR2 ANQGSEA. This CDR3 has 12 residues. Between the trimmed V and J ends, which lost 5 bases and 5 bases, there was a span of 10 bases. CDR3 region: CSVRDGHQPQHF. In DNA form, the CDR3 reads TGCAGCGTTCGCGACGGTCATCAGCCCCAGCATTTT.

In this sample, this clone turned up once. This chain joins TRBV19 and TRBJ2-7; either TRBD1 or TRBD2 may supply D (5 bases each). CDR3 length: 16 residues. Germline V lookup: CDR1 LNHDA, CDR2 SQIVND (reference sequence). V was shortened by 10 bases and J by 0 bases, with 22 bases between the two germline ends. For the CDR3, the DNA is TGTGCCACCCGCCTGTGGGGCGCCCGGGGCTCCTACGAGCAGTACTTC. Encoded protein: CATRLWGARGSYEQYF.

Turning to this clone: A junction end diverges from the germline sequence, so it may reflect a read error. CDR3 coding DNA: TGTGCCAGCAGCACCTTGTCTAGCGGGAGGGCCCCAAGCAAGCACTTC. The encoded protein is CASSTLSSGRAPSKHF. The chain recombines TRBV7-9 with TRBJ2-7, with TRBD2 matching over 12 bases. The CDR3 extends over 16 amino acids. The germline V gene encodes CDR1 SEHNR and CDR2 FQNEAQ (reference sequence).

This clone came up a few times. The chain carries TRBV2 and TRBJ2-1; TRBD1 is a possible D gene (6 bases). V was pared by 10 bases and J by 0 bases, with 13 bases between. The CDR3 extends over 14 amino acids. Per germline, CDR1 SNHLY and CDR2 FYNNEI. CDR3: CATDRLSSYNEQFF. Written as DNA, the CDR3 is TGTGCCACCGACAGGTTAAGCTCCTACAATGAGCAGTTCTTC.